The 25 T cell receptor beta chains below come from one sample, sequenced in a study of neurological immune-mediated disorders. From the 5' RACE reads, TCRdb called clonotypes with MiXCR, one entry per CDR3 protein. Of tens of thousands of distinct CDR3 sequences listed, roughly 5.6% were seen once; the top ten hold around 7%. Sample: PBMCs. Receptors were obtained from a man younger than 35 with multiple sclerosis.

At least ten counts were recorded for this clonotype. The chain couples TRBV5-1 to TRBJ2-7, with 8 bases fitting TRBD1. CDR3 size: 14 residues. Germline loops: CDR1 SGHRS, CDR2 YFSETQ. V lost 4 bases to trimming and J lost 5 bases; unmatched junction nucleotides: 8. The CDR3 nucleotides read TGCGCCAGCAGCCTTGGACAGGGAAGTCACGAGCAGTACTTC. Translating it yields CASSLGQGSHEQYF.

The chain couples TRBV18 to TRBJ2-3; D remains unclear. The V end lost 3 bases, the J end lost 3 bases, and 16 bases lay between the germline ends. Germline CDR1 reads KGHSH; CDR2 reads LQKENI. This CDR3 comprises 16 residues. The CDR3 sequence is CASSPRPNPPTDTQYF. For the CDR3, the DNA is TGTGCCAGCTCACCGCGTCCTAACCCTCCTACAGATACGCAGTATTTT. Drawing the rest from reference TRBV18 and TRBJ2-3, the complete variable domain is NAGVMQNPRHLVRRRGQEARLRCSPMKGHSHVYWYRQLPEEGLKFMVYLQKENIIDESGMPKERFSAEFPKEGPSILRIQQVVRGDSAAYFCASSPRPNPPTDTQYFGPGTRLTVL.

This clonotype was observed many times. The rearrangement joins TRBV27 to TRBJ2-3; 9 nucleotides match TRBD2. With V trimmed by 6 bases and J by 0 bases, 7 bases remained unmatched. This CDR3 spans 16 amino acids. Per the germline V gene, CDR1 is MNHEY and CDR2 is SMNVEV (reference sequence). The CDR3 here is CASRGYLAGSTDTQYF. The CDR3 nucleotides read TGTGCCAGCAGGGGGTATCTAGCGGGAAGCACAGATACGCAGTATTTT.

To note about this clonotype: This sequence may be a read error, since a much larger clone differs from it by one base. This chain links TRBV20-1 with TRBJ1-1; 7 nucleotides match TRBD1. Unmatched junction bases numbered 14, after V lost 3 bases and J lost 7 bases. The CDR3 extends over 15 amino acids. Germline V gene data show CDR1 as DFQATT and CDR2 as SNEGSKA (reference sequence). CDR3 nucleotides: TGCAGTGCTAGGAAGACAGGGAAGGACCGTCTTGAAGCTTTCTTT. This translates into CSARKTGKDRLEAFF.

Many counts were recorded for this clonotype. CDR3 coding DNA: TGTGCCAGCAGCCAAGTCTTCGGGACTAGCGTCCAAGAGACCCAGTACTTC. Its translation is CASSQVFGTSVQETQYF. The V and J genes are TRBV3-1 and TRBJ2-5; 10 bases line up with TRBD2. The CDR3 is 17 amino acids. Per germline, CDR1 LGHDT and CDR2 YNNKEL (reference sequence). J gave up 1 base and V 1 base, and 6 bases lay outside the gene matches.

This clonotype was found many times. V gene TRBV29-1 combines with J gene TRBJ1-1; D is possibly TRBD1 (5 bases). The CDR3 covers 13 residues. Per germline, CDR1 SQVTM and CDR2 ANQGSEA. Trimming stripped 7 bases from V and 3 bases from J, with 15 bases between. The CDR3, as DNA: TGCAGCGCCACCGAGGGGACGCACACTGAAGCTTTCTTT. This encodes CSATEGTHTEAFF.

In its sample, this clonotype was seen many times. CDR3 protein: CSARDRAQGPSYEQYF. The CDR3 DNA sequence: TGCAGTGCTAGAGATCGAGCCCAGGGACCCTCCTACGAGCAGTACTTC. The V call is TRBV20-1, the J call TRBJ2-7; D might be TRBD1 or TRBD2, each matching 5 bases. The CDR3 covers 16 residues. Germline V gene data show CDR1 as DFQATT and CDR2 as SNEGSKA (reference sequence). V was clipped by 0 bases and J by 0 bases, with 15 bases between them.

This clonotype was observed at least ten times. The rearrangement joins TRBV29-1 to TRBJ2-3, with 9 bases identical to TRBD1. The CDR3 is made up of 13 amino acids. Germline CDR1 is SQVTM and CDR2 is ANQGSEA. V lost 7 bases to trimming and J lost 4 bases; unmatched junction nucleotides: 6. CDR3 DNA: TGCAGCGGCTTACAGGGGGCTCCAGATACGCAGTATTTT. It is translated as CSGLQGAPDTQYF.

This clonotype was counted many times. This chain links TRBV20-1 with TRBJ2-1; 9 bases line up with TRBD1. The V and J ends lost 8 bases and 0 bases, in that order; junction bases with no gene match: 11. Germline-derived CDR1 and CDR2 are DFQATT and SNEGSKA (reference sequence). This CDR3 contains 16 residues. DNA of the CDR3: TGCAGTCTCCAGCCCGGGACAGGGAGCTCCTACAATGAGCAGTTCTTC. It is translated as CSLQPGTGSSYNEQFF.

The table lists this clonotype with many counts. The chain carries TRBV28 and TRBJ2-2, with 11 bases aligning to TRBD2. The CDR3 is made up of 16 amino acids. Trimming at V came to 4 bases and at J to 5 bases, leaving 6 bases not matched to a gene. Looked up from germline, CDR1 is MDHEN and CDR2 is SYDVKM. DNA of the CDR3: TGTGCCAGCAGTTCGGGACTAGCGGTCCGAACCGGGGAGCTGTTTTTT. Protein: CASSSGLAVRTGELFF.

This clonotype was picked up many times. This chain uses TRBV12-3 or TRBV12-4 with TRBJ2-7, with D possibly TRBD1 on 6 matching bases. This CDR3 is 14 amino acids long. V was pared by 6 bases and J by 0 bases, with 12 bases between. The CDR3 nucleotides are TGTGCCAGCAGCCTACAAGGGGGCTCCTACGAGCAGTACTTC. As protein: CASSLQGGSYEQYF.

This clonotype was observed many times. This chain uses TRBV12-3 or TRBV12-4 with TRBJ1-1; D not certain. The CDR3 consists of 14 residues. Trimming took 5 bases from V and 7 from J, leaving 17 bases between them. CDR3 nucleotides: TGTGCCAGCAGTCCTGCTGGGCCGATAGATGAAGCTTTCTTT. Its protein is CASSPAGPIDEAFF.

This clonotype was detected many times. The J gene is TRBJ2-1, the V gene TRBV12-3 or TRBV12-4, with D tentatively TRBD2 (5 bases). The CDR3 has 12 residues. Between the trimmed V and J ends, which lost 6 bases and 10 bases, there was a span of 13 bases. In nucleotides, the CDR3 is TGTGCCAGCAGGATCGACCCGGGAGAGCAGTTCTTC. Amino acid sequence: CASRIDPGEQFF.

This clonotype came up many times. This sequence joins TRBV24-1 and TRBJ2-2; D is ambiguous. Germline V gene lookup returns CDR1 KGHDR and CDR2 SFDVKD. The CDR3 extends over 14 amino acids. V lost 6 bases and J lost 0, with 7 bases in between. The CDR3 DNA reads TGTGCCACCAGTCGCACAGCGAACACCGGGGAGCTGTTTTTT. Translated: CATSRTANTGELFF.

This clonotype appeared many times. This sequence joins TRBV12-3 or TRBV12-4 and TRBJ2-7; D ambiguous. CDR3 length equals 11 residues. V shed 5 bases and J shed 0 bases, with 2 bases lying between them. CDR3 protein: CASSPSYEQYF. CDR3 sequence (DNA): TGTGCCAGCAGTCCCTCCTACGAGCAGTACTTC.

This clonotype was seen at least ten times. V and J are TRBV3-1 and TRBJ2-7; unclear D gene. The CDR3 totals 14 residues. Germline CDR1 and CDR2: LGHDT and YNNKEL (reference sequence). The V end was cut by 1 base, the J end by 3 bases, with 10 bases between. CDR3 residues: CASSQANYHYEQYF. CDR3 coding DNA: TGTGCCAGCAGCCAAGCGAACTACCACTACGAGCAGTACTTC.

Relative to its sample, this clonotype is medium-sized. The genes are TRBV5-1 and TRBJ2-2; no firm D call. V was trimmed by 5 bases and J by 6 bases, leaving 5 bases between them. This CDR3 comprises 11 residues. Germline CDR1 and CDR2: SGHRS and YFSETQ. DNA for the CDR3: TGCGCCAGCAGATTAGCCGGGGAGCTGTTTTTT. Encoded protein: CASRLAGELFF.

This clonotype has a count of ten or more. V and J are TRBV5-6 and TRBJ2-3; TRBD1 matches 8 bases. V trimming: 3 bases; J trimming: 0 bases; junction bases outside the gene matches: 6. From germline, CDR1 is SGHDT and CDR2 YYEEEE. This CDR3 contains 16 residues. The CDR3 sequence: CASSSLGQGSTDTQYF. The DNA for the CDR3 is TGTGCCAGCAGCTCCCTCGGACAGGGAAGCACAGATACGCAGTATTTT. The whole variable domain, remainder taken from reference TRBV5-6 and TRBJ2-3, is DAGVTQSPTHLIKTRGQQVTLRCSPKSGHDTVSWYQQALGQGPQFIFQYYEEEERQRGNFPDRFSGHQFPNYSSELNVNALLLGDSALYLCASSSLGQGSTDTQYFGPGTRLTVL.

Many counts were recorded for this clonotype. The chain couples TRBV28 to TRBJ2-5, with TRBD1 matching over 11 bases. The trim removed 5 bases at V and 7 bases at J, leaving 6 bases unmatched. This CDR3 spans 14 amino acids. Germline CDR1 reads MDHEN; CDR2 reads SYDVKM. The CDR3 nucleotides read TGTGCCAGCAGTGGTCGGACAGGGGGCTGGACCCAGTACTTC. Protein product: CASSGRTGGWTQYF.

The rearrangement links TRBV5-1 to TRBJ2-2; D is unresolved. V gave up 2 bases and J gave up 3 bases, with 5 bases separating them. Germline CDR1 reads SGHRS; CDR2 reads YFSETQ. The CDR3 loop spans 13 amino acids. The CDR3 loop is CASSFSDTGELFF. For the CDR3, the DNA is TGCGCCAGCAGCTTCTCTGACACCGGGGAGCTGTTTTTT.

This clonotype was counted ten times or more. This chain links TRBV20-1 with TRBJ2-3, with 12 bases that match TRBD2. This CDR3 has 18 residues. Germline CDR1 DFQATT, CDR2 SNEGSKA (reference sequence). Trimming took 1 base from V and 6 from J; bases not matched to a gene: 14. This chain's CDR3 is CSARVYGLAGMTTDTQYF. The DNA of the CDR3 is TGCAGTGCTAGAGTCTATGGACTAGCGGGGATGACCACTGATACGCAGTATTTT.

As concerns this clonotype: One end of the junction varies from germline; a read error may be responsible. V usage is TRBV9 and J usage is TRBJ2-7; a possible D gene is TRBD2 (6 bases). This CDR3 spans 13 amino acids. The germline V gene has CDR1 SGDLS and CDR2 YYNGEE. CDR3 coding DNA: TGTGTCAGCAGCTCCGCGGGGAGTAGCGAGCAGTACTTC. This gives the protein CVSSSAGSSEQYF.

This clonotype has a count of ten or more. The chain uses TRBV28 and TRBJ2-5, with TRBD2 as a possible D gene (7 bases). This CDR3 spans 16 amino acids. CDR1 MDHEN and CDR2 SYDVKM come from the germline V gene. V shed 7 bases and J shed 2 bases, with 20 bases lying between them. In nucleotides, the CDR3 is TGTGCCAGCACCCCATCGACCAGGGGAGGGCAAGAGACCCAGTACTTC. Amino acids: CASTPSTRGGQETQYF.

Many counts were recorded for this clonotype. Written as DNA, the CDR3 is TGTGCCAGCAGTTCCCTGACAGGTCTCTCTGGGGCCAACGTCCTGACTTTC. Translation gives CASSSLTGLSGANVLTF. The V and J genes are TRBV28 and TRBJ2-6; a possible D gene is TRBD1 (6 bases). V was trimmed by 4 bases and J by 0 bases, leaving 13 bases between them. Germline-derived CDR1 and CDR2 are MDHEN and SYDVKM. This CDR3 is 17 amino acids long.

This clonotype was picked up many times. A read error may account for a junction end that differs from germline. The chain employs TRBV12-3 or TRBV12-4 and TRBJ1-5; D ambiguous. This CDR3 region has 12 residues. The CDR3 bases are TGTGCCAGCGGAAGGCCCCCTCAGCCCCAGAATTTT. This encodes CASGRPPQPQNF.